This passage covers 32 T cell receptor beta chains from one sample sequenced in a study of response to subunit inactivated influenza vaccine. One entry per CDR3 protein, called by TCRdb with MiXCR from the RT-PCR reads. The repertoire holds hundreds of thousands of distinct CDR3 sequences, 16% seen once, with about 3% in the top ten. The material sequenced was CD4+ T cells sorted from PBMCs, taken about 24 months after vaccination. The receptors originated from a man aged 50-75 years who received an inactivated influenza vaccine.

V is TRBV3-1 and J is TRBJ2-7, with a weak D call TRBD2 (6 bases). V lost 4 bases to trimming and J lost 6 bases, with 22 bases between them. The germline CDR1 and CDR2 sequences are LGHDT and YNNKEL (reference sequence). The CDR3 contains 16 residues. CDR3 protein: CASSPAGGERSGEQYF. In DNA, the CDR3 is TGTGCCAGCAGCCCGGCCGGGGGTGAGCGTTCCGGCGAGCAGTACTTC.

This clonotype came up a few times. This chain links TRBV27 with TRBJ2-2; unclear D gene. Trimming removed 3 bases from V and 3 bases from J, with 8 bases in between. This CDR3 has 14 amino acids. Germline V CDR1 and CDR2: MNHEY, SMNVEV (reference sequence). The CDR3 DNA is TGTGCCAGCAGTTTGCTGTCGGACACCGGGGAGCTGTTTTTT. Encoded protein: CASSLLSDTGELFF.

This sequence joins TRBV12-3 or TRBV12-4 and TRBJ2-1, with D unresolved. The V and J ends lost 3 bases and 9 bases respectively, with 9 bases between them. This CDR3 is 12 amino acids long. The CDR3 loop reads CASSFFSSEQFF. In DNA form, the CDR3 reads TGTGCCAGCAGTTTTTTTAGTAGTGAGCAGTTCTTC.

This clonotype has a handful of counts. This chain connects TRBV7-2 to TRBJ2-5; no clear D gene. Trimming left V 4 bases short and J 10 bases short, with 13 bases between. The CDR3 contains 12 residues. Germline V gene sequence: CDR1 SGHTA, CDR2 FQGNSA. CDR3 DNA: TGTGCCAGCAGCTCGCCCCCCCTGGACCAGTACTTC. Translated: CASSSPPLDQYF.

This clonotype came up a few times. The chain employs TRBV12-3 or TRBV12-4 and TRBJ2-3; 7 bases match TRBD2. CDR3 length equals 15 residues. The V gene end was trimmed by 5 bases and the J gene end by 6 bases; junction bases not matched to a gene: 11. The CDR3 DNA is TGTGCCAGCAGTCCCTTAGGGAGGGGATCGGATACGCAGTATTTT. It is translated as CASSPLGRGSDTQYF.

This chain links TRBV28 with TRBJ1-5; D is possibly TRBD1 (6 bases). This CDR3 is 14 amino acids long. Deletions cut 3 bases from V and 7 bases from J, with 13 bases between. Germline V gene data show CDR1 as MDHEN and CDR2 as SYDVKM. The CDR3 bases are TGTGCCAGCAGTTTGCACCAGGGGTCGCAGCCCCAGCATTTT. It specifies CASSLHQGSQPQHF.

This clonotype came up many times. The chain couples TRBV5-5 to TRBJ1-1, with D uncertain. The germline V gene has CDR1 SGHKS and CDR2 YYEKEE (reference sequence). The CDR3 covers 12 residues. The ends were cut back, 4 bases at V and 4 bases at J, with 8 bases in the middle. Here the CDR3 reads CASSPRSTEAFF. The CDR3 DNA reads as TGTGCCAGCAGCCCGCGATCCACTGAAGCTTTCTTT.

DNA for the CDR3: TGTGCCAGCAGTTACCTTAGCGGGGGGCTATACAATGAGCAGTTCTTC. Amino acids: CASSYLSGGLYNEQFF. This rearrangement joins TRBV6-2 or TRBV6-3 to TRBJ2-1, with 10 bases aligning to TRBD2. This CDR3 has 16 amino acids. Trimming at V came to 2 bases and at J to 4 bases, leaving 5 bases not matched to a gene. Germline values: CDR1 MNHEY, CDR2 SVGEGT.

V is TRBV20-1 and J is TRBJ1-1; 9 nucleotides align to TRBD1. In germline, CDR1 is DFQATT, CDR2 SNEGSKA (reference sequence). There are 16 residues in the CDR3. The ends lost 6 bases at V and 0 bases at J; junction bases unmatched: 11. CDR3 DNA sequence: TGCAGTGCGCCGCGGCGGGACAGGGATTTGAACACTGAAGCTTTCTTT. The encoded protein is CSAPRRDRDLNTEAFF.

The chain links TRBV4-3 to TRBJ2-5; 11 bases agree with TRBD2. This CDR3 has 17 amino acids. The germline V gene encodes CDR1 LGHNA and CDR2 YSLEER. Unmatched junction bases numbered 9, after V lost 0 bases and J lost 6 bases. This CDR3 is CASSQDLSGGATKTQYF. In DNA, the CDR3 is TGCGCCAGCAGCCAAGACCTTAGCGGGGGGGCCACGAAGACCCAGTACTTC.

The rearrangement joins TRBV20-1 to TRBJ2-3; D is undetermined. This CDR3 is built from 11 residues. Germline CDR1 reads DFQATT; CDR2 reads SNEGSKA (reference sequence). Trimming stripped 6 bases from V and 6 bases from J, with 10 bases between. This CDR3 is CSAPRADTQYF. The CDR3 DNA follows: TGCAGTGCCCCCCGGGCGGATACGCAGTATTTT.

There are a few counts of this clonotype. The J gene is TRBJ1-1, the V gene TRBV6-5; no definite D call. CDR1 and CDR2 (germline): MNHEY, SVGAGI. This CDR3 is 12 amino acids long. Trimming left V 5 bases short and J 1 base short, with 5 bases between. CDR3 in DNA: TGTGCCAGCAGTAGGAAGAACACTGAAGCTTTCTTT. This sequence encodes CASSRKNTEAFF.

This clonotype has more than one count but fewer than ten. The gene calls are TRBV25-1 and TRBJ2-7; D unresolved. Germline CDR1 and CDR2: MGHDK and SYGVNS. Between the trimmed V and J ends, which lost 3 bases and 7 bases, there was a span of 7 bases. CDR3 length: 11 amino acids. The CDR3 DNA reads TGTGCCAGCAGTGATGTGGGGGAGCAGTACTTC. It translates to CASSDVGEQYF.

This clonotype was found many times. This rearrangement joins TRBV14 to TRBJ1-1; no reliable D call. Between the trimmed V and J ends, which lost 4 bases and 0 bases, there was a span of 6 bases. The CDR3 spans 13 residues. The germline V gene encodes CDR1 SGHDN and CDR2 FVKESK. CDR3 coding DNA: TGTGCCAGCAGCCCGCAGATGAACACTGAAGCTTTCTTT. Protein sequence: CASSPQMNTEAFF.

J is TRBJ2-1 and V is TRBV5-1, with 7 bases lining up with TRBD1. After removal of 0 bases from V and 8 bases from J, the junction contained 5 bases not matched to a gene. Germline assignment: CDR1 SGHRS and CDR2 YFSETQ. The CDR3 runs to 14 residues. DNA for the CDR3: TGCGCCAGCAGCTTGGCGACAGGGAAATATGAGCAGTTCTTC. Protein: CASSLATGKYEQFF.

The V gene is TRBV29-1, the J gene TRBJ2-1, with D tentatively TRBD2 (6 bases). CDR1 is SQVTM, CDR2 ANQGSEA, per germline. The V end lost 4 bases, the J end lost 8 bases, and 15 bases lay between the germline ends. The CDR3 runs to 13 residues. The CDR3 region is CSVGGAAGHEQFF. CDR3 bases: TGCAGCGTTGGAGGTGCGGCGGGGCATGAGCAGTTCTTC.

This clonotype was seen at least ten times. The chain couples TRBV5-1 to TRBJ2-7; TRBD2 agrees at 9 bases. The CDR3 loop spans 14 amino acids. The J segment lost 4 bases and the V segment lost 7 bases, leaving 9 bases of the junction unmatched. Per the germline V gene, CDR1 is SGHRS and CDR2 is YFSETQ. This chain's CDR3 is CASRPFAGGYEQYF. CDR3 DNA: TGCGCCAGCCGACCATTCGCGGGAGGGTACGAGCAGTACTTC.

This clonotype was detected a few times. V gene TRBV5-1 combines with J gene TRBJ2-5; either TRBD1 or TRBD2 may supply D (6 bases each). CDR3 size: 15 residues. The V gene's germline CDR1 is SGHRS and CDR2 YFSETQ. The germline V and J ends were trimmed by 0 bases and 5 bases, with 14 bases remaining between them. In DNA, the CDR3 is TGCGCCAGCAGCTTGGCCGGAACAGGGAGGGAGACCCAGTACTTC. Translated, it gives CASSLAGTGRETQYF.

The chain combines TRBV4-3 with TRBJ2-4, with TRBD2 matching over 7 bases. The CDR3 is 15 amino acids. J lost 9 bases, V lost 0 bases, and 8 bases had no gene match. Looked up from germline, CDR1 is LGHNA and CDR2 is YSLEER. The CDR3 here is CASSQDGQGGSIQYF. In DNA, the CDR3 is TGCGCCAGCAGCCAAGACGGTCAGGGAGGGAGCATTCAGTACTTC.

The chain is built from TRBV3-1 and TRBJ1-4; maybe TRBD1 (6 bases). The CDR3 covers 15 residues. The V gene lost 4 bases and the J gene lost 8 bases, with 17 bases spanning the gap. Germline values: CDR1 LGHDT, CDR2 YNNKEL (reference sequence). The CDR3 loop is CASSPFTGNEEKLFF. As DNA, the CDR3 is TGTGCCAGCAGCCCTTTTACAGGGAACGAAGAAAAACTGTTTTTT.

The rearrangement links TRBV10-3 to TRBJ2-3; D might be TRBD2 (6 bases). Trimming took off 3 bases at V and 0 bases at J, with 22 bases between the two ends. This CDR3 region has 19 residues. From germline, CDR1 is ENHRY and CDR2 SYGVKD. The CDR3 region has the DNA TGTGCCATCAGTGAATCGGGACTTTCTACAATTCCTAGCACAGATACGCAGTATTTT. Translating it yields CAISESGLSTIPSTDTQYF.

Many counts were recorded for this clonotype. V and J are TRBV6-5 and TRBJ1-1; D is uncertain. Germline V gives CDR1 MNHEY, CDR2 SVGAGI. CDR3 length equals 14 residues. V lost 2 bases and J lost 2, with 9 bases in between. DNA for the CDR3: TGTGCCAGCAGTTACGGAGGGAGTAACACTGAAGCTTTCTTT. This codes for CASSYGGSNTEAFF.

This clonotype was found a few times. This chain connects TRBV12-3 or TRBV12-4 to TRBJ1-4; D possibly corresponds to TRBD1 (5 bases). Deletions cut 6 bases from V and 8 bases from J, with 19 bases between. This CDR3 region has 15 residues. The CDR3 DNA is TGTGCCAGCAGCGTCCAGGGATCGGGAAGAGAAAAACTGTTTTTT. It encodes CASSVQGSGREKLFF.

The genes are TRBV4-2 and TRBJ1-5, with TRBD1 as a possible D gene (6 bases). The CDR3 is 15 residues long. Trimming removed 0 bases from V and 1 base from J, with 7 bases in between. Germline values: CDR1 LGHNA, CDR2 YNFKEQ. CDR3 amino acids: CASSQEQGSNQPQHF. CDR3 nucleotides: TGTGCCAGCAGCCAAGAGCAGGGGAGCAATCAGCCCCAGCATTTT.

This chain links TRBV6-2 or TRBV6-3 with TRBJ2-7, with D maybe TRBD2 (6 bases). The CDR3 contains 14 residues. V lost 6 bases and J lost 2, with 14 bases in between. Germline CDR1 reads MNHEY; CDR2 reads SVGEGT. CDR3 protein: CASSARDSTYEQYF. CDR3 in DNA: TGTGCCAGCAGCGCTCGGGACTCGACCTACGAGCAGTACTTC.

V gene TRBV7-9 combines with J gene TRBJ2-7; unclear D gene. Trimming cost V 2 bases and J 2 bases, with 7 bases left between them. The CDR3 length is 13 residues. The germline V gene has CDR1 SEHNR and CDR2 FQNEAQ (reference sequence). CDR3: CASSLNPTYEQYF. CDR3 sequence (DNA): TGTGCCAGCAGCTTAAATCCCACCTACGAGCAGTACTTC. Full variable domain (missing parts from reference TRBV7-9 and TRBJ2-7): DTGVSQNPRHKITKRGQNVTFRCDPISEHNRLYWYRQTLGQGPEFLTYFQNEAQLEKSRLLSDRFSAERPKGSFSTLEIQRTEQGDSAMYLCASSLNPTYEQYFGPGTRLTVT.

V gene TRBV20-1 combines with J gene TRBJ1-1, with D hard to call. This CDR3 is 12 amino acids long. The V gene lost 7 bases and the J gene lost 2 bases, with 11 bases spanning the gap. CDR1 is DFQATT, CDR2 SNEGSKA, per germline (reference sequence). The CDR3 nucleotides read TGCAGTGGCGTACAGCAAAACACTGAAGCTTTCTTT. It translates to CSGVQQNTEAFF.

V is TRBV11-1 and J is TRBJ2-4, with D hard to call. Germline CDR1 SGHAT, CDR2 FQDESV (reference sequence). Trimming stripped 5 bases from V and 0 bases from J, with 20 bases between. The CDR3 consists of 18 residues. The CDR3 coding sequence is TGTGCCAGCAGCCCGGGTGGCCAAAGGAATCTAGCCAAAAACATTCAGTACTTC. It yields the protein CASSPGGQRNLAKNIQYF.

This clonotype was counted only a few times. In DNA form, the CDR3 reads TGCAGCGTTGAAGATGGGGGTAAGCGGGCTTTCTTT. Amino acids: CSVEDGGKRAFF. The rearrangement links TRBV29-1 to TRBJ1-1, with a weak D call TRBD1 (5 bases). The CDR3 extends over 12 amino acids. Trimming removed 0 bases from V and 11 bases from J, with 13 bases in between. Germline V gene lookup returns CDR1 SQVTM and CDR2 ANQGSEA.

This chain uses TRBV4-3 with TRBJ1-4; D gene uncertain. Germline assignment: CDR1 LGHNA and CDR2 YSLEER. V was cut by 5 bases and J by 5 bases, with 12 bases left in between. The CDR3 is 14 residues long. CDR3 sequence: CASSNSYGNEKLFF. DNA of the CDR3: TGCGCCAGCAGCAACTCCTACGGGAATGAAAAACTGTTTTTT.

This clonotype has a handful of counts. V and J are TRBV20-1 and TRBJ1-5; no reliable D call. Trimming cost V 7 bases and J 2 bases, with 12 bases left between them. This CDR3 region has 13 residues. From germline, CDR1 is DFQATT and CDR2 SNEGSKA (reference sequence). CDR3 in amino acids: CSGIRVGNQPQHF. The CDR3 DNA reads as TGCAGTGGGATTCGGGTAGGCAATCAGCCCCAGCATTTT.

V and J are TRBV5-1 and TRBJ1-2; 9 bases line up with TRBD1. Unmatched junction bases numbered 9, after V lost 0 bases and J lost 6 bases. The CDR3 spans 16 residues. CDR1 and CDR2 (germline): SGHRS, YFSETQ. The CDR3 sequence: CASSLVPSGTGHGYTF. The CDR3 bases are TGCGCCAGCAGCTTGGTCCCATCCGGGACAGGGCATGGCTACACCTTC.